Listed below are T cell receptor beta chains from one sample, sequenced in a study of T cells in Graves' hyperthyroidism and ophthalmopathy. TCRdb redid the calling of the multiplex PCR reads with MiXCR, one entry per CDR3 protein. The sample has approximately 410,000 distinct CDR3 sequences, approximately 14% seen once. The sample comprised blood. These receptors were obtained from a man aged 18 to 29 with Graves' ophthalmopathy. CDR3s include the opening cysteine and the closing phenylalanine or tryptophan. The D gene is left open where the match is weak. Size is stated for part of the rows, as once, few or many counts, or as a class when the clone is expanded.

clone_size	j_call	v_call	d_call	cdr3_nt	cdr3_aa
many	TRBJ2-1	TRBV7-6	TRBD1	TGTGCCAGCAGCAAACGGTACCGGGACAGATACAATGAGCAGTTCTTC	CASSKRYRDRYNEQFF
few	TRBJ2-1	TRBV10-3	TRBD2	TGTGCCATCAAGGGCTCGGGGGGGGGATACAATGAGCAGTTCTTC	CAIKGSGGGYNEQFF
many	TRBJ2-1	TRBV11-3	NA	TGTGCCAGCAGCTTAGATGGCTACAATGAGCAGTTCTTC	CASSLDGYNEQFF
NA	TRBJ2-5	TRBV3-1	TRBD1	TGTGCCAGCAGCCAGGACAGGGGAACGAAGACCCAGTACTTC	CASSQDRGTKTQYF
NA	TRBJ2-1	TRBV4-1	NA	TGCGCCAGCAGCCACCAACAGGGTCCCGGATACAATGAGCAGTTCTTC	CASSHQQGPGYNEQFF
NA	TRBJ2-3	TRBV2	TRBD2	TGTGCCAGCAGTGCTTTACTAGCGGGGGTTGGAGATACGCAGTATTTT	CASSALLAGVGDTQYF
NA	TRBJ1-2	TRBV5-1	NA	TGCACCAGCAGCTTGGGGGAGGACGATGGCTACACCTTC	CTSSLGEDDGYTF
few	TRBJ2-1	TRBV19	TRBD1	TGTGCCAGTAGTCCAAGGACAGGGTATTCGTACAATGAGCAGTTCTTC	CASSPRTGYSYNEQFF
many	TRBJ2-7	TRBV5-1	TRBD1	TGCGCCAGCAGCTTGGGAAACGGGACAGCCTACGAGCAGTACTTC	CASSLGNGTAYEQYF
NA	TRBJ2-3	TRBV6-2/TRBV6-3	TRBD1	TGTGCCAGCAGTGACAGGGGGACAGATACGCAGTATTTT	CASSDRGTDTQYF
NA	TRBJ2-2	TRBV6-1	NA	TGTGCCAGCAGTGGGCGGCCTTCCAACACCGGGGAGCTGTTTTTT	CASSGRPSNTGELFF
many	TRBJ2-7	TRBV11-2	NA	TGTGCCAGCAGCTTATACAGTTCCTACGAGCAGTACTTC	CASSLYSSYEQYF
few	TRBJ1-4	TRBV14	TRBD1	TGTGCCAGCAGCCAAGGAGTGACAGGGAATGAAAAACTGTTTTTT	CASSQGVTGNEKLFF
many	TRBJ2-7	TRBV25-1	TRBD2	TGTGCCAGCAGGGCGGGAGGATTATCCTACGAGCAGTACTTC	CASRAGGLSYEQYF
many	TRBJ2-5	TRBV11-2	NA	TGTGCCAGCAGCTTAGATCTTGCCTTTGAGACCCAGTACTTC	CASSLDLAFETQYF
many	TRBJ2-7	TRBV28	NA	TGTGCCAGTTCCGGGACTGGGACCTCCTACGAGCAGTACTTC	CASSGTGTSYEQYF
many	TRBJ2-1	TRBV19	TRBD2	TGTGCCAGTAGAATCCTTCGGGGAGACAGCGGACTAGCGGGCTACGGATATGAGCAGTTCTTC	CASRILRGDSGLAGYGYEQFF